This entry features one T cell receptor (beta chain) sequence. Its antigen is not identified. The data derive from a study of graft-versus-host responses after intestinal transplantation. On the study more broadly: As for transplant type, recipients had multivisceral, liver-intestinal, or isolated intestinal grafts. Anti-thymocyte globulin induction preceded 2 to 4 years of tacrolimus and steroid maintenance in all recipients. General study results and limits: Levels of circulating GvH clones at their peak were associated with early post-transplant HvG declines.

Using immunoSEQ multiplex PCR, the repertoire was profiled, and TCRdb retains in-frame clones only, with some absent. The sample holds about 90,000 clones, over 80% seen once. The source material was unstimulated CD8+ T cells sorted from spleen or lymph node cells, sampled before intestinal transplant. The sequence came from a human donor who received an intestinal transplant.

This CDR3 reads CASSFEGALYGYTF. DNA for the CDR3: TGCGCCAGCAGCTTCGAGGGGGCCCTCTATGGCTACACCTTC. The rearrangement links TRBV5-1 to TRBJ1-2; 7 bases are a match to TRBD1. Trimming removed 2 bases from V and 4 bases from J; junction bases left unmatched: 5. Germline loops: CDR1 SGHRS, CDR2 YFSETQ. This CDR3 has 14 amino acids.